This T cell receptor beta chain was obtained from a study of blood T cell repertoires in COVID-19. The wider study: Specimens from acute and convalescent COVID-19 originated in the United States, Italy and Spain.

The CDR3 sequence is 17 residues long. Germline assignment: CDR1 LNHDA and CDR2 SQIVND (reference sequence). Trimming took off 3 bases at V and 4 bases at J, with 19 bases between the two ends. Using immunoSEQ multiplex PCR, the repertoire was profiled, and TCRdb retains in-frame clones only, with some absent. The profile shows almost 500,000 clones, roughly nine tenths of them singletons. Sequencing was done on a sample of PBMCs or T cells enriched from blood (not recorded which). The rearrangement joins TRBV19 to TRBJ2-1, with D possibly being TRBD1 (6 bases). This sequence originates from a woman aged 60 to 75 who had recovered from COVID-19. For the CDR3, the DNA is TGTGCCAGTAGTATCGGAGGCACGGCAGGGGCTTACAATGAGCAGTTCTTC. Its translation is CASSIGGTAGAYNEQFF.